This T cell receptor beta chain was identified during a study of cytomegalovirus exposure and HLA in healthy donors. A word on this clone: Its specificity is unknown.

This CDR3 region has 13 residues. Germline V gives CDR1 SNHLY, CDR2 FYNNEI. The V and J ends lost 6 bases and 0 bases respectively, with 9 bases between them. The PCR used 60 Vbeta and 13 Jbeta primers. In the source study's methods: Later reanalysis found 70 million to 95 million unique TCR beta chains, around 9.9 million of them shared. Generated by immunoSEQ multiplex PCR, the TCRdb table keeps only in-frame clones and is missing some. That table furnishes V, J and clone size, whereas the DNA furnished D and trimming. Of about 98,000 clones in the sample, roughly 76% were seen once. The study's findings and limits: The authors considered a cluster of highly shared sequence variants likely to be a sequencing artifact. A later analysis linked 15,000 to 20,000 TCR beta sequences to HLA alleles at 0.05 false discovery rate.

This sequence joins TRBV2 and TRBJ2-7, with a weak D call TRBD1 (6 bases). Material: PBMCs. This TCR was recovered from a man aged 50 to 59 in good health and CMV-seronegative. The CDR3, as DNA: TGTGCCAGCAGGATGGACAGCTCCTACGAGCAGTACTTC. Translation gives CASRMDSSYEQYF.